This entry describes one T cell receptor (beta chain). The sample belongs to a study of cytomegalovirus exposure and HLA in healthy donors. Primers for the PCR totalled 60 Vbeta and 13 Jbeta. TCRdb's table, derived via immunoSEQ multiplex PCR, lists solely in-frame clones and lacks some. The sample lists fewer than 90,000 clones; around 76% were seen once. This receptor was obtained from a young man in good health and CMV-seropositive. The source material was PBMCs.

This CDR3 is CASRRPGGPVYEQYF. CDR3 DNA sequence: TGTGCCAGCCGTCGCCCAGGGGGGCCGGTGTACGAGCAGTACTTC. The V call is TRBV6-1, the J call TRBJ2-7; D may be TRBD1 (7 bases). The germline V gene has CDR1 MNHNS and CDR2 SASEGT. The V gene lost 8 bases and the J gene lost 4 bases, with 21 bases spanning the gap. The CDR3 has 15 amino acids.